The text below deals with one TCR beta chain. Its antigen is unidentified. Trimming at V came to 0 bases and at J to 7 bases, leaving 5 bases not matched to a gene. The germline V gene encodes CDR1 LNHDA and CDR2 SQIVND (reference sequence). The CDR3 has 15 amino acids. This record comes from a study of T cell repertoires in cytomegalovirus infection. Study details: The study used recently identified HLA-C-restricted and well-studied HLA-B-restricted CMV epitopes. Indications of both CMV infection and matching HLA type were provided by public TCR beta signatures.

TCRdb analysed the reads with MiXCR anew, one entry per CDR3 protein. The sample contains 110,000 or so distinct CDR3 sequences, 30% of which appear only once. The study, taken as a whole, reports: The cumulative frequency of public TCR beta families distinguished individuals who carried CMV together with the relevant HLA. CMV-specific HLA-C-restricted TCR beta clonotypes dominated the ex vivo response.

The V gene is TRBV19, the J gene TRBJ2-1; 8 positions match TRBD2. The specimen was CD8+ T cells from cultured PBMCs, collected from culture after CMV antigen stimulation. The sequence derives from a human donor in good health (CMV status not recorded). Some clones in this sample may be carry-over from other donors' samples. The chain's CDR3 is CASSIDGGALNEQFF. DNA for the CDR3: TGTGCCAGTAGTATAGACGGGGGGGCGCTTAATGAGCAGTTCTTC.